This TCR beta chain originates from a study of blood T cell repertoires in COVID-19. Across the study: Some COVID-19 samples were acute and others convalescent; all came from the United States, Italy and Spain. Nucleic acid was either cDNA or gDNA, and it came from T cells, B-cell-depleted T cells, or PBMCs.

Study processing details: Estimates of nucleated cell counts were drawn from the amplification of reference gene primers. Sequencing used immunoSEQ multiplex PCR; TCRdb keeps in-frame clones, though not all of them. The V and J calls and clone size are taken from that table; D and trimming were inferred from the DNA. The table includes more than 200,000 clones, about 88% detected once. The V end was cut by 5 bases, the J end by 5 bases, with 9 bases between. The germline CDR1 and CDR2 sequences are SNHLY and FYNNEI. The CDR3 totals 12 residues. Sequencing was performed on peripheral blood. The chain links TRBV2 to TRBJ2-5; D is unresolved. This receptor was taken from a woman aged 55-70 years with COVID-19, enrolled during active disease. CDR3: CASSFVRETQYF. The CDR3 coding sequence is TGTGCCAGCAGTTTCGTACGGGAGACCCAGTACTTC.